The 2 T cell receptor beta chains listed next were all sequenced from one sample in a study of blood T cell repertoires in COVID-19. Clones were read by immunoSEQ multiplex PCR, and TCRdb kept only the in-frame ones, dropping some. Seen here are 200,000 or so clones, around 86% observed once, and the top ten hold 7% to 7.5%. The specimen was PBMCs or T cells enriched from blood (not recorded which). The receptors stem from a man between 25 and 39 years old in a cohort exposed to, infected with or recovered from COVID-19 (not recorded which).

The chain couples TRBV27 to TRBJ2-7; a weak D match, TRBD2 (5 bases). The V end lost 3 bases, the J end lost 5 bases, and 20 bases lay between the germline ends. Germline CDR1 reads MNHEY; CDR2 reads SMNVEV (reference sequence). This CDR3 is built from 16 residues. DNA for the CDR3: TGTGCCAGCAGTTTGTGGGCCGAGGGTCTTGGGAACGAGCAGTACTTC. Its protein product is CASSLWAEGLGNEQYF.

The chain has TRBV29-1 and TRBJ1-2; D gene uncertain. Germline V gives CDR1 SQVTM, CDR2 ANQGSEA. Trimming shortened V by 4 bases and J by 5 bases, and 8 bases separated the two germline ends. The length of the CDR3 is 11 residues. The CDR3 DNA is TGCAGCGTTGTAGCCATTTATGGCTACACCTTC. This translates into CSVVAIYGYTF.